The clone carrying this TCR beta chain was detected many times. Antigen unknown. These data originate in a study of T cells after yellow fever vaccination. In the study overall: Preparation of fractions with low cell numbers was performed using SMART-Seq v4 Ultra Low Input. Whole-study findings and limits: The secondary response peaked faster, at day 5 versus 15, but was weaker. The booster response re-showed most primary clones: approximately 97% CD4, 88% CD8.

There are 15 residues in the CDR3. CDR1 and CDR2 from the germline V gene are SGHDT and YYEEEE. Losses at the gene ends were 4 bases for V and 4 bases for J; bases not matched to a gene: 6. 5'RACE template switching added a universal primer site and UMIs to TCR cDNA. TCRdb analysed the 5' RACE reads with MiXCR anew, one entry per CDR3 protein. The repertoire has over 110,000 distinct CDR3 sequences, less than 9.5% of them found once; the top ten carry about 0.73%. V usage is TRBV5-6 and J usage is TRBJ2-2; 8 nucleotides match TRBD1. This receptor was taken from a young man who received the YFV17D yellow fever vaccine. The sample here was CD4+ T cells sorted from PBMCs, taken 5 days after the yellow fever booster vaccination. The CDR3 sequence: CASSPPGQVTGELFF. The CDR3 DNA follows: TGTGCCAGCAGCCCTCCGGGACAGGTCACCGGGGAGCTGTTTTTT.